This record looks at one T cell receptor (beta chain) sequence and its context. Its cognate antigen is unknown. This record belongs to a study of cytomegalovirus exposure and HLA in healthy donors. The study's findings and limits: The study flagged about 160 TCR beta chains as cytomegalovirus-associated. TCR beta V segments were, for the most part, productive about 87% or about 30% of the time in an earlier analysis.

A multiplex PCR was run with 60 Vbeta primers and 13 Jbeta primers. Sequencing used immunoSEQ multiplex PCR; TCRdb keeps in-frame clones, though not all of them. The profile covers about 190,000 clones, with roughly 80% appearing a single time and 2% to 2.5% taken by the ten largest. The germline CDR1 and CDR2 sequences are SGHRS and YFSETQ. The CDR3 has 15 residues. The ends lost 1 base at V and 1 base at J; junction bases unmatched: 1. The sample consisted of PBMCs. This chain links TRBV5-1 with TRBJ1-3, with 8 bases fitting TRBD1. The source is a young woman in good health and CMV-seropositive. CDR3 sequence: CASSLNRGSGNTIYF. The CDR3 DNA follows: TGCGCCAGCAGCTTGAACAGGGGGTCTGGAAACACCATATATTTT.